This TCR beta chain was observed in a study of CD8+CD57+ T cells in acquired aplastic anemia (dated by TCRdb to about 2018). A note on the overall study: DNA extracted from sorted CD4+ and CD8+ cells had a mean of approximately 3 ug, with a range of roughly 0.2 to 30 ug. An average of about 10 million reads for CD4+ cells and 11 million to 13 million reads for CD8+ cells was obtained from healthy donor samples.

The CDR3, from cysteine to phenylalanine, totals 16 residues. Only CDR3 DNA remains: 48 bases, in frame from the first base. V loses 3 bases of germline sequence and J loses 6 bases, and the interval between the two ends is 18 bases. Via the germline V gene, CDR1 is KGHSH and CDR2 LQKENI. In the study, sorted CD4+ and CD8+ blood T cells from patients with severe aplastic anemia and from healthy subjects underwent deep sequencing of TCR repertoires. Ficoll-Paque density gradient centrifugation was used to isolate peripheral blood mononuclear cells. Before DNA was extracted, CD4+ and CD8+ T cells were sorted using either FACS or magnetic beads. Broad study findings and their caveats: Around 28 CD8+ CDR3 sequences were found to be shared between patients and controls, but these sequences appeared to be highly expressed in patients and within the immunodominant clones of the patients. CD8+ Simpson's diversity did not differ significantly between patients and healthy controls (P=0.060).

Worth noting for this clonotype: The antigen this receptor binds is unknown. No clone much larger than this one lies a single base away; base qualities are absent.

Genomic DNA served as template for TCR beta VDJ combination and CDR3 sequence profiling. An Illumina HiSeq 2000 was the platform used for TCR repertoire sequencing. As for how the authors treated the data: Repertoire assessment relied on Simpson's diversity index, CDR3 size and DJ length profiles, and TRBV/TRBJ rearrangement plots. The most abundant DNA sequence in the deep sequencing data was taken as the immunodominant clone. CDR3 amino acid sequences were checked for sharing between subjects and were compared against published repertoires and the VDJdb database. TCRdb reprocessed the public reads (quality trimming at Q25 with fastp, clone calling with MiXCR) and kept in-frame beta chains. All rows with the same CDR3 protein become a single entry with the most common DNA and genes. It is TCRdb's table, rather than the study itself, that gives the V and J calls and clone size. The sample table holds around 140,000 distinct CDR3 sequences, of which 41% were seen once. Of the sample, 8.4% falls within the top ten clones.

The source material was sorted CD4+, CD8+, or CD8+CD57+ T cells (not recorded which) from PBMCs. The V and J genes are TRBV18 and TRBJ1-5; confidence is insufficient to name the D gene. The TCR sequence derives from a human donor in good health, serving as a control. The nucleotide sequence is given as TGTGCCAGCTCACCCCCGGGGATTCCAGCAAGTCAGCCCCAGCATTTT. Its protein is CASSPPGIPASQPQHF. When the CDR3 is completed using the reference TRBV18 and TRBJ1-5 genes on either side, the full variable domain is NAGVMQNPRHLVRRRGQEARLRCSPMKGHSHVYWYRQLPEEGLKFMVYLQKENIIDESGMPKERFSAEFPKEGPSILRIQQVVRGDSAAYFCASSPPGIPASQPQHFGDGTRLSIL.